The 13 T cell receptor beta chains below were found in one sample sequenced in a study of T-cell memory formation after mild COVID-19 listed by TCRdb under 2021. Libraries came from 5' RACE. This sample was sequenced with an Illumina NovaSeq 6000. TCRdb took the public reads, trimmed them with fastp at Q25, ran MiXCR for clone calling and kept in-frame beta chains. One record per CDR3 amino acid sequence lists the most common genes and DNA. The sample data list 200,000 to 250,000 distinct CDR3 sequences, and over 7.5% of these were observed just once. Together, the top ten hold roughly 4% of the sample. Sequencing was done on a sample of PBMCs or a T cell subset sorted from them (not recorded which). These receptors came from a man between 18 and 35 years old who had mild COVID-19 (a few samples of this study predate the infection). The sample titles of this study are shuffled in the database, so cell type and time point are left out; the donor was told from shared clones.

A few counts support this clonotype. The J gene is TRBJ1-2, the V gene TRBV28, with D perhaps matching TRBD1 (5 bases). The V gene lost 8 bases and the J gene lost 9 bases, with 19 bases spanning the gap. The V gene's germline CDR1 is MDHEN and CDR2 SYDVKM. This CDR3 spans 13 amino acids. The CDR3 loop is CASHWGLTNSYTF. The CDR3 nucleotides read TGTGCCAGCCATTGGGGACTTACGAATAGCTACACCTTC.

This clonotype was detected a few times. V gene TRBV2 combines with J gene TRBJ2-6; no firm D call. This CDR3 is 19 amino acids long. Trimming removed 7 bases at V and 3 bases at J, with 25 bases between. Germline V gene lookup returns CDR1 SNHLY and CDR2 FYNNEI. The CDR3 coding sequence is TGTGCCAGCACCAGAGCTAATTACTATCAAGCTAGTGGGGCCAACGTCCTGACTTTC. It encodes CASTRANYYQASGANVLTF.

The V gene is TRBV4-2, the J gene TRBJ2-3, with 11 bases that match TRBD2. This CDR3 is built from 17 residues. Germline values: CDR1 LGHNA, CDR2 YNFKEQ. V dropped 2 bases and J dropped 3; count of bases not matched to a gene: 7. CDR3 in amino acids: CASSQQPGLAATDTQYF. CDR3 coding DNA: TGTGCCAGCAGCCAACAGCCGGGACTAGCGGCGACAGATACGCAGTATTTT.

This clonotype was counted at least ten times. J is TRBJ2-1 and V is TRBV5-1, with 7 bases identical to TRBD2. This CDR3 contains 15 residues. Germline V CDR1 and CDR2: SGHRS, YFSETQ. J lost 9 bases, V lost 0 bases, and 9 bases had no gene match. In DNA, the CDR3 is TGCGCCAGCAGCTTGGTCCCGGGACTAAGGAGTGAGCAGTTCTTC. Translated: CASSLVPGLRSEQFF.

This chain connects TRBV6-5 to TRBJ2-7, with D perhaps matching TRBD1 or TRBD2 (5 bases each). CDR1 MNHEY and CDR2 SVGAGI come from the germline V gene. The CDR3 consists of 15 residues. The ends were cut back, 6 bases at V and 2 bases at J, with 17 bases in the middle. The CDR3 here is CASSPGPAAPYEQYF. In DNA, the CDR3 is TGTGCCAGCAGCCCGGGACCCGCGGCCCCCTACGAGCAGTACTTC.

The chain carries TRBV7-9 and TRBJ1-4; D unclear. The germline gives CDR1 SEHNR, CDR2 FQNEAQ (reference sequence). V lost 2 bases to trimming and J lost 3 bases, with 10 bases between them. The CDR3 sequence is 15 residues long. CDR3 coding DNA: TGTGCCAGCAGCTTAATAAAACAGCCTAATGAAAAACTGTTTTTT. It translates to CASSLIKQPNEKLFF. The whole variable domain, remainder taken from reference TRBV7-9 and TRBJ1-4, is DTGVSQNPRHKITKRGQNVTFRCDPISEHNRLYWYRQTLGQGPEFLTYFQNEAQLEKSRLLSDRFSAERPKGSFSTLEIQRTEQGDSAMYLCASSLIKQPNEKLFFGSGTQLSVL.

The rearrangement links TRBV11-1 to TRBJ2-1; no clear D gene. The V gene's germline CDR1 is SGHAT and CDR2 FQDESV (reference sequence). Trimming cost V 2 bases and J 0 bases, with 8 bases left between them. This CDR3 is 15 amino acids long. The CDR3 DNA is TGTGCCAGCAGCTTATCGGCAGGCTCCTACAATGAGCAGTTCTTC. Its protein product is CASSLSAGSYNEQFF.

The chain links TRBV20-1 to TRBJ2-2, with 8 bases aligning to TRBD1. This CDR3 contains 16 residues. Trimming at V came to 5 bases and at J to 5 bases, leaving 13 bases not matched to a gene. Germline V lookup: CDR1 DFQATT, CDR2 SNEGSKA (reference sequence). This CDR3 is CSALRPDRVRTGELFF. CDR3 bases: TGCAGTGCTTTACGACCGGACAGGGTTAGGACCGGGGAGCTGTTTTTT.

The rearrangement links TRBV24-1 to TRBJ2-2; 8 positions match TRBD1. Germline V gives CDR1 KGHDR, CDR2 SFDVKD. J gave up 10 bases and V 3 bases, and 9 bases lay outside the gene matches. The CDR3 is 15 amino acids. DNA for the CDR3: TGTGCCACCAGTGATGTCGGGACAGGCGTAGCGGAGCTGTTTTTT. This translates into CATSDVGTGVAELFF.

This clonotype has only a few counts. This chain joins TRBV7-3 and TRBJ2-1; possible D gene TRBD2, 5 bases. CDR1 and CDR2 (germline): SGHTA, FQGTGA. The CDR3 is made up of 13 amino acids. The V end was cut by 2 bases, the J end by 12 bases, with 14 bases between. The CDR3 loop reads CASSLGGYGRQFF. CDR3 nucleotide sequence: TGTGCCAGCAGCTTAGGAGGCTACGGACGGCAGTTCTTC.

The chain carries TRBV10-3 and TRBJ2-3, with TRBD2 matching over 13 bases. The germline gives CDR1 ENHRY, CDR2 SYGVKD. V shed 3 bases and J 5 bases; nucleotides not matched to a gene: 5. This CDR3 region has 16 residues. CDR3 region: CAISELAGGPKDTQYF. The CDR3 nucleotides are TGTGCCATCAGTGAACTAGCGGGGGGGCCCAAAGATACGCAGTATTTT.

This clonotype was observed many times. The V call is TRBV4-3, the J call TRBJ2-7; D possibly corresponds to TRBD1 (5 bases). This CDR3 comprises 15 residues. Germline V CDR1 and CDR2: LGHNA, YSLEER. The V and J ends lost 5 bases and 3 bases respectively, with 17 bases between them. The CDR3 DNA sequence: TGCGCCAGCAGCTTACAGGACAAGGGGCTCTACGAGCAGTACTTC. It encodes CASSLQDKGLYEQYF.

Many counts were recorded for this clonotype. The chain uses TRBV5-1 and TRBJ2-3, with a possible D match to TRBD1 (6 bases). The CDR3 is 14 residues long. Trimming stripped 2 bases from V and 0 bases from J, with 7 bases between. CDR1 and CDR2 from the germline V gene are SGHRS and YFSETQ. As DNA, the CDR3 is TGCGCCAGCAGCTTCAGGGGCAGCACAGATACGCAGTATTTT. Protein sequence: CASSFRGSTDTQYF.